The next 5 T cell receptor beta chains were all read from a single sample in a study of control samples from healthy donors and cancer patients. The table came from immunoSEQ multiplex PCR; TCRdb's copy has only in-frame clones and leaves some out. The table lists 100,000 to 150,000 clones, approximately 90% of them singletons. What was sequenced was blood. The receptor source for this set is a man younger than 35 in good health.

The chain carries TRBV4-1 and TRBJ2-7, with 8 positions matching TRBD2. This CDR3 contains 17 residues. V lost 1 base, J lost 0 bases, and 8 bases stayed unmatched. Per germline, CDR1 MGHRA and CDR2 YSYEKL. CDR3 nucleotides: TGCGCCAGCAGCCAAGTAGGGGGTAGCGGGAACTCCTACGAGCAGTACTTC. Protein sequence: CASSQVGGSGNSYEQYF.

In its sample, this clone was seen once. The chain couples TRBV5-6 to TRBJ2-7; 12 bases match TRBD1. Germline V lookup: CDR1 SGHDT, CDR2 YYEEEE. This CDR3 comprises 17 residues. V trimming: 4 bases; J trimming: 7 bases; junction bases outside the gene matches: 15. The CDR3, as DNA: TGTGCCAGCAGCGCCGCGGCGGGACAGGGGGCGGTTAATGAGCAGTACTTC. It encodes CASSAAAGQGAVNEQYF. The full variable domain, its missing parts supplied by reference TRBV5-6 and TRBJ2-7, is DAGVTQSPTHLIKTRGQQVTLRCSPKSGHDTVSWYQQALGQGPQFIFQYYEEEERQRGNFPDRFSGHQFPNYSSELNVNALLLGDSALYLCASSAAAGQGAVNEQYFGPGTRLTVT.

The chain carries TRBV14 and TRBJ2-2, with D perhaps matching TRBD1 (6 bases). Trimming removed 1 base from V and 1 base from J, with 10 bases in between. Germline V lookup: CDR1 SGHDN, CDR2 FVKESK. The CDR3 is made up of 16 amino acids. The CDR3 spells CASSQATGWNTGELFF. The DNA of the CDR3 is TGTGCCAGCAGCCAAGCGACAGGATGGAACACCGGGGAGCTGTTTTTT.

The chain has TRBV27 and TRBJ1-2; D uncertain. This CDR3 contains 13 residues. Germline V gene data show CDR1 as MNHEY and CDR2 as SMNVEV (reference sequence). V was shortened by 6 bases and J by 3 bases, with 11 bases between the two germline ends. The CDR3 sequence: CASSPSIYYGYTF. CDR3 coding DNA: TGTGCCAGCAGCCCAAGCATATACTATGGCTACACCTTC.

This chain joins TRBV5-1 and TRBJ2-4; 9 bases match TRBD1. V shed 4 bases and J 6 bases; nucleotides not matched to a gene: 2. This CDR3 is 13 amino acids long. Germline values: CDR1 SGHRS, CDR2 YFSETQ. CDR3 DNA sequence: TGCGCCAGCAGCCCGGGACAGGGAAACATTCAGTACTTC. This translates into CASSPGQGNIQYF.